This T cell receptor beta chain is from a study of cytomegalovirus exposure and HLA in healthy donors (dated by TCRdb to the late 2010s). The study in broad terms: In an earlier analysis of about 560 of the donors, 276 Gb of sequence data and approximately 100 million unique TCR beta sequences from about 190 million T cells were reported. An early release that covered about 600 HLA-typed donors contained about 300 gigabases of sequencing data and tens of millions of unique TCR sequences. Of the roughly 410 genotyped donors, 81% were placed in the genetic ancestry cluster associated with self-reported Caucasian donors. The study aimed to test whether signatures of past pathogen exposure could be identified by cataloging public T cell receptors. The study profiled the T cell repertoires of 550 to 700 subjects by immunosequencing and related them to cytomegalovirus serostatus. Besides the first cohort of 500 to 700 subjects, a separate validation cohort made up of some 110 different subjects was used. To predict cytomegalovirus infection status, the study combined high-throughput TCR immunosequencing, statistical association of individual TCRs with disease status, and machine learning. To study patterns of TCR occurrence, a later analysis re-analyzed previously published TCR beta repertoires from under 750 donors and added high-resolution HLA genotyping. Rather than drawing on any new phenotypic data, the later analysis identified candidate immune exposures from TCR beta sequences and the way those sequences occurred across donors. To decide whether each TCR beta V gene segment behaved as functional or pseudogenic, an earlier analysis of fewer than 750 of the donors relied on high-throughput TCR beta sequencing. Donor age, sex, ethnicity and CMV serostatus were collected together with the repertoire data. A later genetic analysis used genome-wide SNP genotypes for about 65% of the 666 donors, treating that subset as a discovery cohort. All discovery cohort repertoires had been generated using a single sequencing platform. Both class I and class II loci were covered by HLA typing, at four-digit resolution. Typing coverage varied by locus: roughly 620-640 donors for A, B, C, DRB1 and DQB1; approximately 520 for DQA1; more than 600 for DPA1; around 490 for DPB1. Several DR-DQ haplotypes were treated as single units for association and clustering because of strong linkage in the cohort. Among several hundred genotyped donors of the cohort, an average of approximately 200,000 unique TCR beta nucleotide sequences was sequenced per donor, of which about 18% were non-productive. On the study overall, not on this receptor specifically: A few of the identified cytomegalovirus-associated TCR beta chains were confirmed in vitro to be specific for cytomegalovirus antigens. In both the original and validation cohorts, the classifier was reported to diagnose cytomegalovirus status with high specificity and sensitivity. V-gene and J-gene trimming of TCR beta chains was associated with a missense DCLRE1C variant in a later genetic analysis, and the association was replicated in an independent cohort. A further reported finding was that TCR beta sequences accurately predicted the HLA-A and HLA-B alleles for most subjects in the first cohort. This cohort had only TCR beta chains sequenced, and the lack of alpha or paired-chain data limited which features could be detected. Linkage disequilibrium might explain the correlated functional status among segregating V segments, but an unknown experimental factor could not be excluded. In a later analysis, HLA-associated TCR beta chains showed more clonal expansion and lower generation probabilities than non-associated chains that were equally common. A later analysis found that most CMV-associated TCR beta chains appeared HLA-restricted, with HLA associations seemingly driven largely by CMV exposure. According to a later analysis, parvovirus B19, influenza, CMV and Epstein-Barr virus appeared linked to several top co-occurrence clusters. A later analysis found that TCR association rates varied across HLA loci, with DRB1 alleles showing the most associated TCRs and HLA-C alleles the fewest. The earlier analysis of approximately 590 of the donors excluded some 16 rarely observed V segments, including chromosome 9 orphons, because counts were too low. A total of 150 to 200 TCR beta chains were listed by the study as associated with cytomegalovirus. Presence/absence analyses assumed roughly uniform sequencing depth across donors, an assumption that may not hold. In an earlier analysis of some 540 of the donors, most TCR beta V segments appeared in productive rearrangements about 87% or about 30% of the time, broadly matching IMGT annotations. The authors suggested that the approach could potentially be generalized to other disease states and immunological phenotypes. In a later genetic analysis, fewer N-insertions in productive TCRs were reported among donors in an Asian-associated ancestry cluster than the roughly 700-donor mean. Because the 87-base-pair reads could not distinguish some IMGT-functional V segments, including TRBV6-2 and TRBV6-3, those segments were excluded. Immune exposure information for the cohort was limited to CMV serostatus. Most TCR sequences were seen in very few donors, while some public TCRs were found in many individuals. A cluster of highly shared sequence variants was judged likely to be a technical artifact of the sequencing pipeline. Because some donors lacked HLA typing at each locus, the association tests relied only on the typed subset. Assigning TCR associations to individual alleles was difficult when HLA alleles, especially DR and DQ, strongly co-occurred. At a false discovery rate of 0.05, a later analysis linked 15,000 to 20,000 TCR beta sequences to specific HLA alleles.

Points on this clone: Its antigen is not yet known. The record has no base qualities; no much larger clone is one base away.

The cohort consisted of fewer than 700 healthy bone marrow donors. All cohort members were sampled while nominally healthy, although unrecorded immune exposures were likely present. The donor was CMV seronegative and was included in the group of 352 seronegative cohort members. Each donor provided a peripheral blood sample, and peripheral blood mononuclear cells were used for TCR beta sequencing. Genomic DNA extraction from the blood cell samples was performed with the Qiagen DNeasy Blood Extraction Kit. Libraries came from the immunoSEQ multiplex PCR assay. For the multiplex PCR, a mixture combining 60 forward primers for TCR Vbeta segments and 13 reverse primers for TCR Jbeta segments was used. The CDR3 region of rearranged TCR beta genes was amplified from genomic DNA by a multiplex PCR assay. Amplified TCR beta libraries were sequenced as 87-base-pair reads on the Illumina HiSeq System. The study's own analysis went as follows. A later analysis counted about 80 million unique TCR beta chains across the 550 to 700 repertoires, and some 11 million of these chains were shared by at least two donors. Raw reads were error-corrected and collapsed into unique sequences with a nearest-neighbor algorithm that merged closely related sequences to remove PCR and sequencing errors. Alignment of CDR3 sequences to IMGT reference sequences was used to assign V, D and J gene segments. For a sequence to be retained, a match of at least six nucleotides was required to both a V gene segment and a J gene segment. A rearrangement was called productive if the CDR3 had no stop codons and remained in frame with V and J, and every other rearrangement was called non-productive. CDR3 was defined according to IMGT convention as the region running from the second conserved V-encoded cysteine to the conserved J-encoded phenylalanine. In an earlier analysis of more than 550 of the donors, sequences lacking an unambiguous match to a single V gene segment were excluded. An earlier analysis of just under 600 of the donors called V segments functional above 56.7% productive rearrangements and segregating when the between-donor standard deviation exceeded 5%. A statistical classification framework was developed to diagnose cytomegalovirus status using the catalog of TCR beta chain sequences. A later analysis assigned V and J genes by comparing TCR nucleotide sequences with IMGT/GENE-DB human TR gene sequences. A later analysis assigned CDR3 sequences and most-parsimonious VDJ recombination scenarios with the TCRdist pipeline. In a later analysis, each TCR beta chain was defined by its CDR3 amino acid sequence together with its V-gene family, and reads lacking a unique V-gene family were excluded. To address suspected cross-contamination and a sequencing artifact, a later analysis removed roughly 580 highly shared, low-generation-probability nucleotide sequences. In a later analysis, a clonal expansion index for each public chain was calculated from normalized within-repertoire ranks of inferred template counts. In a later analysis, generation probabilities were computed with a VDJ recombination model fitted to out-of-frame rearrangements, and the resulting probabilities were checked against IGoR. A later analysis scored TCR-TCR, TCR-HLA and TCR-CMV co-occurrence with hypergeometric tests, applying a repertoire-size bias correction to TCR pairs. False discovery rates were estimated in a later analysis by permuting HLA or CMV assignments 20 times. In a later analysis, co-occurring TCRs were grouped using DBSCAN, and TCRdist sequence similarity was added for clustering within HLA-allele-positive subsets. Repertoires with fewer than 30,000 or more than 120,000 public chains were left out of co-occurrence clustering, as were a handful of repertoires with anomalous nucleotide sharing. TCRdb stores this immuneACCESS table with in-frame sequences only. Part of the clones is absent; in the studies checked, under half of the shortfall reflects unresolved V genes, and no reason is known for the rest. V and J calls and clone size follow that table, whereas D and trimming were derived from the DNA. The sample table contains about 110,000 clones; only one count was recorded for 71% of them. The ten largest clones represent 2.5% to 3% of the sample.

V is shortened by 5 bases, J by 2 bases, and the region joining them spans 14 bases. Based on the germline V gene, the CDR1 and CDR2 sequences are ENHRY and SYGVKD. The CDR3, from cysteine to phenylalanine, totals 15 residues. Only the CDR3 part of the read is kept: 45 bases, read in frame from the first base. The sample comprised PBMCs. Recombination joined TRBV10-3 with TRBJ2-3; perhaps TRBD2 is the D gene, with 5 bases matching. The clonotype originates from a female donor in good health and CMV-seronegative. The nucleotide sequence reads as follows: TGTGCCATCAGTACAAGCGAGGGCCACACAGATACGCAGTATTTT. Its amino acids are CAISTSEGHTDTQYF.